This T cell receptor (beta chain) was captured in a study of T cells in Graves' hyperthyroidism and ophthalmopathy. About the research overall: Prior to any treatment, at the point of initial diagnosis, peripheral blood was collected.

As concerns this clonotype: The antigen is not known. A much larger clonotype is one base distant, so this may be a read error. The DNA is left out, because the CDR3 cannot be placed on it with certainty; the CDR3 is given as TCRdb lists it.

Amplified TCR beta CDR3 regions came from RNA transcripts. First-round RT-PCR with HTBI primers amplified the TCR CDR3 region. One entry per CDR3 protein results from TCRdb running MiXCR on the multiplex PCR reads. Among about 560,000 distinct CDR3 sequences, roughly a sixth were seen once, and the ten largest hold about 17%. Whole-study findings and limits: In blood, most of the thyroid clonotypes expanded above 0.001 were also present.

Researchers defined stable Graves' hyperthyroidism as no ophthalmopathy progression within 18 months. Per the germline V gene, CDR1 is SGDLS and CDR2 is YYNGEE. Termini included, the CDR3 measures 20 amino acids. The clonotype originates from a woman younger than 35 with Graves' hyperthyroidism. V usage is TRBV9 and J usage is TRBJ2-1; the table's D call TRBD2 went unverified against the DNA. The source material was blood. CDR3 loop: CASSVGPGTSGSTSYNEQSF.